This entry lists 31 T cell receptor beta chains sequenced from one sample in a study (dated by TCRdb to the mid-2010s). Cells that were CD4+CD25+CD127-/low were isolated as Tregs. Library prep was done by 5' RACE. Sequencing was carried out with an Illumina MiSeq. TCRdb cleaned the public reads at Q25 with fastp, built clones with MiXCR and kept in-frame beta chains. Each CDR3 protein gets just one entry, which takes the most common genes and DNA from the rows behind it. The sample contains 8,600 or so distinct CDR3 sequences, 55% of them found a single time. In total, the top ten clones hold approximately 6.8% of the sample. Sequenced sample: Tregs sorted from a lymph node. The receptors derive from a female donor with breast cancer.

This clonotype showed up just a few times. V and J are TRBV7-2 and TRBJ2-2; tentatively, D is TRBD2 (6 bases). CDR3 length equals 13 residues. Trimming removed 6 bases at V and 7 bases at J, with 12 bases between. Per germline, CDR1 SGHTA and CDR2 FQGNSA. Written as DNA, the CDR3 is TGTGCCAGCAGTCGGGAGTTGGACGGGGAGCTGTTTTTT. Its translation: CASSRELDGELFF.

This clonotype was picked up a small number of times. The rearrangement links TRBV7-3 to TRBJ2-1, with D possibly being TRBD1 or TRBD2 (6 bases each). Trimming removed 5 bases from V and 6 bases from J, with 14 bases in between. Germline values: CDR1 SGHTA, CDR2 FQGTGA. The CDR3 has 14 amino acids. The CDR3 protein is CASSRGPGGNEQFF. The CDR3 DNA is TGTGCCAGCAGCCGGGGGCCCGGCGGCAATGAGCAGTTCTTC.

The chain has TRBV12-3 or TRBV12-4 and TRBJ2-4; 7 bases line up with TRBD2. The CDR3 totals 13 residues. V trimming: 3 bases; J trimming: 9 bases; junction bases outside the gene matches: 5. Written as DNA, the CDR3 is TGTGCCAGCAGTTTTGGGGGGGTCGGCATTCAGTACTTC. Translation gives CASSFGGVGIQYF.

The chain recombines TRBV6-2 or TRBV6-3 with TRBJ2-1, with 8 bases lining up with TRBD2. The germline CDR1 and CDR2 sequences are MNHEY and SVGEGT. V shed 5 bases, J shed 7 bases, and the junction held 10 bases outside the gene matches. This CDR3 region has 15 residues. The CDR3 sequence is CASSTRLGRANEQFF. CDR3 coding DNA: TGTGCCAGCAGTACCCGTCTCGGGAGGGCGAATGAGCAGTTCTTC.

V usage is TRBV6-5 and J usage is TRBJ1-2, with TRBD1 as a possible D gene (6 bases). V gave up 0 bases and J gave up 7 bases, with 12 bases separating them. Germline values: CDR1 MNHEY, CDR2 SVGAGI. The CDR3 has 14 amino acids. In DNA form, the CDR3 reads TGTGCCAGCAGTTACTCAGGGGGTTCTTTTGGCTACACCTTC. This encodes CASSYSGGSFGYTF.

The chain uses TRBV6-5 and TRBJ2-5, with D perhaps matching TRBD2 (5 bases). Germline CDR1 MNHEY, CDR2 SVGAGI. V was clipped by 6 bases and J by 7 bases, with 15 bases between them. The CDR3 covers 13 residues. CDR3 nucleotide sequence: TGTGCCAGCAGCAACACGATCGCGGGGACCCAGTACTTC. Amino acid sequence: CASSNTIAGTQYF.

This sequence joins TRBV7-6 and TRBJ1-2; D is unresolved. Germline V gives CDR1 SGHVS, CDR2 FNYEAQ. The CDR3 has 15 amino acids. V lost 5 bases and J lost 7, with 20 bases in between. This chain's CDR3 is CASSPRPQPSAGYTF. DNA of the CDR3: TGTGCCAGCAGCCCACGACCGCAACCGTCCGCTGGCTACACCTTC.

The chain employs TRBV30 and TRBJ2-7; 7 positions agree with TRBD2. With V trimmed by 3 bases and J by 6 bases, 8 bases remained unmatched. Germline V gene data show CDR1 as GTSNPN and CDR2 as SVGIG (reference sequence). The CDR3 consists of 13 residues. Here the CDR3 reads CAWSPAGSGEQYF. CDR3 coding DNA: TGTGCCTGGAGCCCAGCGGGATCTGGCGAGCAGTACTTC.

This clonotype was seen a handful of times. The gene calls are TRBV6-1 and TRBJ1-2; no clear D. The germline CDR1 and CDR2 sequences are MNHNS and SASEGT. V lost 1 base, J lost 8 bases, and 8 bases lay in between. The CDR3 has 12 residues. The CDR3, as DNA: TGTGCCAGCAGTGAAGTCGGCGACGGCTACACCTTC. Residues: CASSEVGDGYTF.

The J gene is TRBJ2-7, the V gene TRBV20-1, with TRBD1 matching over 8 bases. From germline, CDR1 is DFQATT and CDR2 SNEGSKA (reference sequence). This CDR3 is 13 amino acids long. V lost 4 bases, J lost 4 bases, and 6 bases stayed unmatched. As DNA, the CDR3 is TGCAGTGCTATACGACAGGGGTGGTACGAGCAGTACTTC. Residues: CSAIRQGWYEQYF.

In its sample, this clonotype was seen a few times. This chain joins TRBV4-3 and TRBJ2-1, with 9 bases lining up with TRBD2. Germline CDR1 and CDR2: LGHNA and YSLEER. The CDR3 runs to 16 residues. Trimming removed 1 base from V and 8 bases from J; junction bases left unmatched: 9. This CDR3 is CASSQASGTSFDEQFF. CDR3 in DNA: TGCGCCAGCAGCCAAGCTTCCGGGACTAGCTTCGATGAGCAGTTCTTC.

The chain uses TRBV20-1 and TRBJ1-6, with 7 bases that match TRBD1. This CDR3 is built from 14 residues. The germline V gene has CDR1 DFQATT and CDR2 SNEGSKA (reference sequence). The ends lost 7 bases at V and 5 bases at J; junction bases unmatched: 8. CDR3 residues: CSVSRDRDNSPLHF. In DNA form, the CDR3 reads TGCAGTGTAAGCCGGGACAGAGATAATTCACCCCTCCACTTT.

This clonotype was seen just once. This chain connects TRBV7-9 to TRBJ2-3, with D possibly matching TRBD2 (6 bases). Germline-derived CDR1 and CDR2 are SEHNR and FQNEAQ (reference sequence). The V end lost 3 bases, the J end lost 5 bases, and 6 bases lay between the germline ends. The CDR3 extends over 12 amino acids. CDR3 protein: CASSFGGDTQYF. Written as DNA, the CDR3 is TGTGCCAGCAGCTTCGGGGGAGATACGCAGTATTTT.

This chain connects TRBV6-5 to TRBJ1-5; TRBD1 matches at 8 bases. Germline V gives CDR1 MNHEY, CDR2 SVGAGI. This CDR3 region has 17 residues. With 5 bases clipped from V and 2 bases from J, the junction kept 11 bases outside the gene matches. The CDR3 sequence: CASSPDRVRLGNQPQHF. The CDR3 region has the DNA TGTGCCAGCAGTCCGGACAGGGTGAGATTAGGCAATCAGCCCCAGCATTTT.

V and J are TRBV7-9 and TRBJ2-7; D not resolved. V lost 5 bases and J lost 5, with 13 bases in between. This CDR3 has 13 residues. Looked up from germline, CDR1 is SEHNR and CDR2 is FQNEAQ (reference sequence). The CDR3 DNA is TGTGCCAGCAGCCGAGGACCGATGAACGAGCAGTACGTC. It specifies CASSRGPMNEQYV.

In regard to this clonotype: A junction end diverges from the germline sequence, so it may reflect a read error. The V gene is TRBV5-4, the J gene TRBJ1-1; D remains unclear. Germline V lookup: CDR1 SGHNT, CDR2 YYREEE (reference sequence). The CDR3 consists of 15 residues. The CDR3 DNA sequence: TGCGCCAGCAGCTTGGCCTCTCAAGGACTCACTGAAGCTTTCTTT. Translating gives CASSLASQGLTEAFF.

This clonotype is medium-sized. The CDR3 region is CSASRPAGEQYV. In DNA, the CDR3 is TGCAGTGCTAGCCGACCCGCCGGCGAGCAGTACGTC. The rearrangement uses TRBV20-1 and TRBJ2-7; D is ambiguous. CDR1 and CDR2 (germline): DFQATT, SNEGSKA (reference sequence). The V end lost 3 bases, the J end lost 6 bases, and 12 bases lay between the germline ends. CDR3 length equals 12 residues.

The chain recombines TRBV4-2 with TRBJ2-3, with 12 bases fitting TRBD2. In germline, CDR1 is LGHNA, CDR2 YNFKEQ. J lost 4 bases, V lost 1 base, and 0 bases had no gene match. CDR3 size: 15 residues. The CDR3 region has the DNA TGTGCCAGCAGCCAAGGACTAGCGGGAGCAGATACGCAGTATTTT. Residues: CASSQGLAGADTQYF.

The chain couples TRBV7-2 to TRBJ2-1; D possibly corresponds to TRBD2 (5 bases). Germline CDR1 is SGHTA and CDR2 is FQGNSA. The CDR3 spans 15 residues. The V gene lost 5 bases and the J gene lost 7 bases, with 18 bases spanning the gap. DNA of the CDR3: TGTGCCAGCAGCCTTGCCGGACGAGGGAGTAATGAGCAGTTCTTC. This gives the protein CASSLAGRGSNEQFF.

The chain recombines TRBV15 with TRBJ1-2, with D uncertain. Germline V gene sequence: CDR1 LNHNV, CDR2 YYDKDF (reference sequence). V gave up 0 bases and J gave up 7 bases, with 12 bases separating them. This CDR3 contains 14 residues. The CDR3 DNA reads TGTGCCACCAGCAGAGATCAAGGGTCTCGTGGCTACACCTTC. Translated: CATSRDQGSRGYTF.

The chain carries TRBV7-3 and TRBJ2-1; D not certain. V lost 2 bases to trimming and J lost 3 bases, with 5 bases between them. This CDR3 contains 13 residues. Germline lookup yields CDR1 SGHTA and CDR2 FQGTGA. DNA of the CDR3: TGTGCCAGCAGCTTAGGTATCTACAATGAGCAGTTCTTC. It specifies CASSLGIYNEQFF.

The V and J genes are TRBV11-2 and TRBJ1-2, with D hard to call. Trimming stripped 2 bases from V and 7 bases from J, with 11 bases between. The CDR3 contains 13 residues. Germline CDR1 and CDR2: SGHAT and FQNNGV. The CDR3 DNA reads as TGTGCCAGCAGCTTATCCGGGCCCGGTGGCTACACCTTC. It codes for CASSLSGPGGYTF.

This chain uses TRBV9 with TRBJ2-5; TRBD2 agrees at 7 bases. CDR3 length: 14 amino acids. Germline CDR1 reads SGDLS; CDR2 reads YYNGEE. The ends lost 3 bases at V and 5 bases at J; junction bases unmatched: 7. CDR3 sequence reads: CASSGRLAEETQYF. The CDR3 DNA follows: TGTGCCAGCAGCGGGAGACTAGCAGAGGAGACCCAGTACTTC. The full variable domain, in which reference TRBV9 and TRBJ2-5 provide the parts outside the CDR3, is DSGVTQTPKHLITATGQRVTLRCSPRSGDLSVYWYQQSLDQGLQFLIQYYNGEERAKGNILERFSAQQFPDLHSELNLSSLELGDSALYFCASSGRLAEETQYFGPGTRLLVL.

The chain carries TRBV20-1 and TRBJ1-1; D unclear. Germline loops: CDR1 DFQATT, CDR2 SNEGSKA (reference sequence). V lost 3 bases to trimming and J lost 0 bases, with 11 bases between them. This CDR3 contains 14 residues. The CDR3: CSASSTFLNTEAFF. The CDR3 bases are TGCAGTGCTAGTAGTACTTTTCTGAACACTGAAGCTTTCTTT.

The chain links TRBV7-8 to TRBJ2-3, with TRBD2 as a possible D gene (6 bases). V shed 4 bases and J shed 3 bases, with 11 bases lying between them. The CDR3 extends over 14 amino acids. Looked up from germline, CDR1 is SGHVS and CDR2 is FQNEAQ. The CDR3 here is CASSSLEGTDTQYF. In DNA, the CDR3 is TGTGCCAGCAGCTCCTTGGAGGGTACAGATACGCAGTATTTT.

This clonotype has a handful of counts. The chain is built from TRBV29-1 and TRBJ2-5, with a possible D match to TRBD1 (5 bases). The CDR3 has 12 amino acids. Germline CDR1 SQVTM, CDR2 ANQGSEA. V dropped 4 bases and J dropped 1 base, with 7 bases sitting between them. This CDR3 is CSVAQGQETQYF. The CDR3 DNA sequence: TGCAGCGTTGCCCAGGGCCAAGAGACCCAGTACTTC.

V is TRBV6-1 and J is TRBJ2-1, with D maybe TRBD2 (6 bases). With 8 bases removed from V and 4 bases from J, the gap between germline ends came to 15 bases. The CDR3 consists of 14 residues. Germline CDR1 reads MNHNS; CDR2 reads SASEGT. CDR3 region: CASGEEGSYNEQFF. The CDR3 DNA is TGTGCCAGCGGGGAGGAGGGTTCATACAATGAGCAGTTCTTC.

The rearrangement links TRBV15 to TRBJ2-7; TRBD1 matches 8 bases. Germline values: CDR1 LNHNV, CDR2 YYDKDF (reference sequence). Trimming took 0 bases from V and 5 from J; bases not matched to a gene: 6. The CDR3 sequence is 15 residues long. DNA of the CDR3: TGTGCCACCAGCAGAGAGATGACAGGGGCCCACGAGCAGTACTTC. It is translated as CATSREMTGAHEQYF. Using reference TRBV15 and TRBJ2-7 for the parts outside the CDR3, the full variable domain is DAMVIQNPRYQVTQFGKPVTLSCSQTLNHNVMYWYQQKSSQAPKLLFHYYDKDFNNEADTPDNFQSRRPNTSFCFLDIRSPGLGDTAMYLCATSREMTGAHEQYFGPGTRLTVT.

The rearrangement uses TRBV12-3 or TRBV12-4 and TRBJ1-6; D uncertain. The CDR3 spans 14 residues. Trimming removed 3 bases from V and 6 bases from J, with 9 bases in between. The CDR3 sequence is CASSLRQTNSPLHF. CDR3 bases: TGTGCCAGCAGTTTGAGGCAGACTAATTCACCCCTCCACTTT.

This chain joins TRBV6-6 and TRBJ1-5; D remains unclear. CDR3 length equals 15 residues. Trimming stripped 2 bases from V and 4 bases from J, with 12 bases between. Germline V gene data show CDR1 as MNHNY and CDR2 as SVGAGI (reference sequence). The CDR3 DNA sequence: TGTGCCAGCAGTTACGTCAGTTCGGGGAATCAGCCCCAGCATTTT. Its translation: CASSYVSSGNQPQHF.

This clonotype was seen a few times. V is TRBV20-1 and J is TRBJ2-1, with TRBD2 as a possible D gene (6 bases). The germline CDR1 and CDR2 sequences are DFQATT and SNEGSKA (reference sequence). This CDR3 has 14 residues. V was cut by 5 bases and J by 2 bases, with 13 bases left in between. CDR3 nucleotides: TGCAGTGCTCTCCCCCCTAGCGCCTACAATGAGCAGTTCTTC. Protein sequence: CSALPPSAYNEQFF.